This T cell receptor (beta chain) originates from a study of blood T cell repertoires in COVID-19. Study overall: Nucleic acid was either cDNA or gDNA, and it came from T cells, B-cell-depleted T cells, or PBMCs.

Methods used by the authors: Reference gene primer amplification gave estimated nucleated cell counts. The protocol was immunoSEQ multiplex PCR, while the TCRdb copy is restricted to in-frame clones and leaves out a portion. V, J and clone size were drawn from that table, and D and trimming were deduced from the DNA. The data show 130,000 to 150,000 clones, 84% seen once. Across under 25 US areas, participants ranged in age from 18 to 89 years. All exposed participants met a person with COVID-19 within 2 weeks before entering the study. The sequenced sample was PBMCs or T cells enriched from blood (not recorded which). This clonotype was obtained from a woman aged 50 to 60 who had been exposed to COVID-19.

The CDR3 DNA reads TGTGCCAGCAGCGTACAGGGGCTTGATTCACCCCTCCACTTT. This sequence encodes CASSVQGLDSPLHF. The rearrangement joins TRBV9 to TRBJ1-6; a possible D gene is TRBD1 (6 bases). V shed 1 base and J shed 8 bases, with 10 bases lying between them. Germline CDR1 SGDLS, CDR2 YYNGEE. The CDR3 runs 14 residues.